This TCR beta chain was sequenced in a study of regulatory T cells in long-lasting Graves disease. Study-level points and caveats: New patients shared some 970 public clonotypes, fewer than the roughly 2,600 shared by persistent patients.

Ten or more counts support this clonotype. Its antigen is unknown. Time point defined: newly diagnosed GD, antithyroid drugs for less than 3 months. PBMC RNA served as the TCR library source. Per the germline V gene, CDR1 is LNHNV and CDR2 is YYDKDF (reference sequence). The CDR3 sequence is 15 residues long. V dropped 0 bases and J dropped 4 bases, with 10 bases sitting between them. Relying on iRepertoire HTBI primers and Arm-PCR of CDR3 regions, the team built TCR beta libraries. TCRdb recomputed calls from the multiplex PCR reads with MiXCR, one row per CDR3 protein. Altogether 300,000 to 450,000 distinct CDR3 sequences are present, about a sixth being singletons, with the ten largest covering about 24%.

The chain links TRBV15 to TRBJ1-5, with D uncertain. This TCR derives from a female donor with Graves disease. Source: peripheral blood mononuclear cells (PBMCs), taken at new diagnosis, from a patient treated with antithyroid drugs. The CDR3 DNA reads TGTGCCACCAGCAGAGATAAAGGGTTTAATCAGCCCCAGCATTTT. This gives the protein CATSRDKGFNQPQHF.